This is a list of T cell receptor beta chains from one sample in a study of cytomegalovirus exposure and HLA in healthy donors. Profiled with immunoSEQ multiplex PCR; TCRdb holds only in-frame clones, not every one. The table shows 100,000 or so clones, with 69% occurring only once. Sequences were obtained from PBMCs. These receptors all come from a man aged 30 to 39 in good health and CMV-seronegative. Each CDR3 is given with its conserved first and last residue. A D gene is named only where the DNA matches it firmly. Rows give clone size only sometimes, using once, few, many, or a class for an expanded clone.

TRBJ2-1 | NA | few | TRBV7-3 | TGTGCCAGCAGCCCTTTAAATCCCGCCGCGACAGGATACAATGAGCAGTTCTTC | CASSPLNPAATGYNEQFF
TRBJ2-1 | TRBD2 | few | TRBV2 | TGTGCCAGCACCATTGGTAGCGGGAGGGGGAAAGAGCAGTTCTTC | CASTIGSGRGKEQFF
TRBJ2-5 | TRBD2 | NA | TRBV11-2 | TGTGCCAGCAGGAGAGCGGGAGAAGGGGAGACCCAGTACTTC | CASRRAGEGETQYF
TRBJ1-4 | TRBD1 | NA | TRBV18 | TGTGCCAGCTCACCGGCCGGGACAGGAGGGGAAAAACTGTTTTTT | CASSPAGTGGEKLFF
TRBJ1-3 | TRBD1 | NA | TRBV28 | TGTGCCAGCAGTATCTCGACAGGGCGGGGATCTGGAAACACCATATATTTT | CASSISTGRGSGNTIYF
TRBJ2-3 | NA | NA | TRBV9 | TGTGCCAGCAGCTTAAGAACAGGGAACACAGATACGCAGTATTTT | CASSLRTGNTDTQYF
TRBJ1-1 | NA | NA | TRBV7-8 | TGTGCCAGCAGCTTAACGACAGGTCGGGGAACTGAAGCTTTCTTT | CASSLTTGRGTEAFF
TRBJ1-1 | NA | NA | TRBV7-2 | TGTGCCAGCAGCTTAGTGAGGAACATGAACACTGAAGCTTTCTTT | CASSLVRNMNTEAFF
TRBJ2-5 | NA | NA | TRBV29-1 | TGCAGCGTTGGGTTTGTAGGGCCTCGGGAGCAGTACTTC | CSVGFVGPREQYF
TRBJ2-1 | TRBD2 | NA | TRBV11-2 | TGTGCCAGCAGCCCAAACGCGGGACTAGCCGCGCAGTTCTTC | CASSPNAGLAAQFF
TRBJ1-2 | NA | few | TRBV7-2 | TGTGCCAGCAGCTTAGATCGGGAATCCTATGGCTACACCTTC | CASSLDRESYGYTF
TRBJ2-7 | TRBD2 | NA | TRBV5-1 | TGCGCCAGCAGCTTGGGCTCTAGCGGGAGTTACGAGCAGTACTTC | CASSLGSSGSYEQYF
TRBJ2-5 | TRBD1 | NA | TRBV4-1 | TGCGCCAGCAGCCTCGGGGACAGCCTCGGAGAGACCCAGTACTTC | CASSLGDSLGETQYF
TRBJ1-4 | NA | NA | TRBV10-3 | TGTGCCACCCGGGACGGGGGTGCAACTAATGAAAAACTGTTTTTT | CATRDGGATNEKLFF
TRBJ2-7 | NA | NA | TRBV4-2 | TGTGCCAGCAGCCAGGAGTACTCCTACGAGCAGTACTTC | CASSQEYSYEQYF
TRBJ2-3 | TRBD2 | NA | TRBV18 | TGTGCCAGCTCGCCTGGGACTAGATTCACAGATACGCAGTATTTT | CASSPGTRFTDTQYF
TRBJ2-7 | TRBD2 | NA | TRBV6-6 | TGTGCCAGCAGGGATACTAGCGGCTACGAGCAGTACTTC | CASRDTSGYEQYF
TRBJ2-3 | TRBD2 | NA | TRBV6-4 | TGTGCCAGCAGTGTACAAGCGGGAAGCTCGAATACGCAGTATTTT | CASSVQAGSSNTQYF
TRBJ1-2 | NA | NA | TRBV7-2 | TGTGCCAGCAGCCGAGACAAAAACTATGGCTACACCTTC | CASSRDKNYGYTF
TRBJ2-4 | TRBD1 | NA | TRBV19 | TGTGCCAGTACCAATCGGACAGGGGGGCAACTAGCCAAAAACATTCAGTACTTC | CASTNRTGGQLAKNIQYF
TRBJ2-1 | TRBD1 | once | TRBV6-5 | TGTGCCAGCAGGAAGGACAGGGGTGCCTTCAATGAGCAGTTCTTC | CASRKDRGAFNEQFF
TRBJ2-7 | NA | once | TRBV10-1 | TGCGCCAGCGGAGGGACGGTGACCTCCTACGAGCAGTACTTC | CASGGTVTSYEQYF
TRBJ2-7 | TRBD1 | NA | TRBV14 | TGTGCCAGCAGCCCTCGACAGGGCCTGACCTACGAGCAGTACTTC | CASSPRQGLTYEQYF
TRBJ2-3 | TRBD1 | NA | TRBV9 | TGTGCCAGCAGCGCTGGGACAGGGACCACAGATACGCAGTATTTT | CASSAGTGTTDTQYF
TRBJ2-2 | NA | NA | TRBV7-9 | TGTGCCAGCAGCTTTAGCAGGAACACCGGGGAGCTGTTTTTT | CASSFSRNTGELFF
TRBJ2-7 | NA | NA | TRBV15 | TGTGCCACCAGCAGATATGTGCAGGCGCGGGGCTCCTACGAGCAGTACTTC | CATSRYVQARGSYEQYF
TRBJ2-1 | NA | NA | TRBV2 | TGTGCCAGCAGTGTGTTATCGTATGAGCAGTTCTTC | CASSVLSYEQFF
TRBJ2-7 | NA | NA | TRBV27 | TGTGCCAGCAGTTTATCGGGGAGCTCCTACGAGCAGTACTTC | CASSLSGSSYEQYF
TRBJ2-1 | NA | NA | TRBV9 | TGTGCCAGCAGCGTAGCCCGGGGACTCCTCACCGGCGATGAGCAGTTCTTC | CASSVARGLLTGDEQFF
TRBJ2-1 | TRBD1 | NA | TRBV7-3 | TGTGCCAGCAGCTTAACGGTGACAGGGGTCGATGAGCAGTTCTTC | CASSLTVTGVDEQFF
TRBJ2-1 | NA | NA | TRBV5-6 | TGTGCCAGCAGCTTGGAGGAACCTAGCCCCATTTACAATGAGCAGTTCTTC | CASSLEEPSPIYNEQFF
TRBJ2-1 | TRBD2 | NA | TRBV10-3 | TGTGCCATCGGTCGGAGACTAGCGGGAGTCGGGAACAATGAGCAGTTCTTC | CAIGRRLAGVGNNEQFF
TRBJ2-7 | NA | NA | TRBV6-5 | TGTGCCAGCACCCAGGGTCGCTACGAGCAGTACTTC | CASTQGRYEQYF
TRBJ2-1 | TRBD2 | once | TRBV7-6 | TGTGCCAGCAGCCCTCGGGCTAGCGGGGGCCTCAATGAGCAGTTCTTC | CASSPRASGGLNEQFF
TRBJ2-1 | NA | few | TRBV30 | TGTGCCTGGAGTGTATCCCCCTTCCTGAATGAGCAGTTCTTC | CAWSVSPFLNEQFF
TRBJ2-3 | TRBD1 | NA | TRBV11-2 | TGTGCCAGCAGCTCCCAGGGGGTTACAGATACGCAGTATTTT | CASSSQGVTDTQYF
TRBJ2-7 | NA | few | TRBV19 | TGTGCCAGTAGTATAATGGACAGCTACGAGCAGTACTTC | CASSIMDSYEQYF
TRBJ2-1 | TRBD2 | NA | TRBV18 | TGTGCCAGCTCACCATTGGGACTAGCGGGAGAGTTAAATGAGCAGTTCTTC | CASSPLGLAGELNEQFF
TRBJ1-2 | NA | NA | TRBV28 | TGTGCCAGCAGTTTTCAAGCAGGAATCTATGGCTACACCTTC | CASSFQAGIYGYTF
TRBJ2-7 | NA | NA | TRBV9 | TGTGCCAGCAGCGCTACGGACGGAGGCCCCTACGAGCAGTACTTC | CASSATDGGPYEQYF
TRBJ1-1 | TRBD1 | few | TRBV30 | TGTGCCTGGAGTGTAGGGGGCCAAGCTTTCTTT | CAWSVGGQAFF
TRBJ2-2 | TRBD2 | NA | TRBV9 | TGTGCCAGCAGCGTAGAGGCTAGCGGCACCGGGGAGCTGTTTTTT | CASSVEASGTGELFF
TRBJ2-5 | TRBD2 | once | TRBV2 | TGTGCCAGCAGTGAAGGAGGACTAGCGGGAGGGAAGGAGACCCAGTACTTC | CASSEGGLAGGKETQYF
TRBJ1-1 | NA | NA | TRBV11-2 | TGTGCCAGCAGCCCCCTCCGACAAGAAGCTTTCTTT | CASSPLRQEAFF
TRBJ2-7 | NA | NA | TRBV28 | TGTGCCAGCAGACGACCTTGGGGAGGCCACGAGCAGTACTTC | CASRRPWGGHEQYF